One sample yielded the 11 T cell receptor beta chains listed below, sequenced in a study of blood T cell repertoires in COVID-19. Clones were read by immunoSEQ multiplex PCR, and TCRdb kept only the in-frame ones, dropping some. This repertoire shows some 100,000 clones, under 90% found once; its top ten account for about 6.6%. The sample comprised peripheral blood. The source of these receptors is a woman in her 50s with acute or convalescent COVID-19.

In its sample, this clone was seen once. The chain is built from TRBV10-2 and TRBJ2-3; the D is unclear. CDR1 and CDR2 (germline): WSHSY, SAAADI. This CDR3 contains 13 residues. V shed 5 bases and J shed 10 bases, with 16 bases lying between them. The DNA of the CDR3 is TGCGCCAGCAGTCCCTATTCTGGTTGGTCGCAGTATTTT. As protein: CASSPYSGWSQYF.

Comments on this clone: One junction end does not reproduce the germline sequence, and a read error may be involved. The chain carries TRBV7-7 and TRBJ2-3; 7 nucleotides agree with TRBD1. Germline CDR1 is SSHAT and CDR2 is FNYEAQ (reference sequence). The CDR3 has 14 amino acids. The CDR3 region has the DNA TGTGCTAGCAGCTTGACAGGGTTTTCAGATACGCAGTATTTT. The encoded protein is CASSLTGFSDTQYF.

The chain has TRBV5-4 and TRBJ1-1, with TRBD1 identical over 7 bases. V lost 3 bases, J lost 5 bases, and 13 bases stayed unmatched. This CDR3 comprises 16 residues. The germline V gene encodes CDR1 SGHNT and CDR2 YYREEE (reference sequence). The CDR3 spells CASSSKTGPSGTEAFF. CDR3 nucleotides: TGTGCCAGCAGCTCGAAGACAGGGCCCAGCGGGACTGAAGCTTTCTTT.

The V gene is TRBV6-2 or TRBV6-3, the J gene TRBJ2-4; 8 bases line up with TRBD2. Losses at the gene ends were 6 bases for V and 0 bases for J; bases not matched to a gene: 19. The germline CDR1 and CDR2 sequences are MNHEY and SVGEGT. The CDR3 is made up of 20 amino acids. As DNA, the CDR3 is TGTGCCAGCAGCTCCAACCAACCAGGCGGGGGGACTTTAGCCAAAAACATTCAGTACTTC. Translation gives CASSSNQPGGGTLAKNIQYF.

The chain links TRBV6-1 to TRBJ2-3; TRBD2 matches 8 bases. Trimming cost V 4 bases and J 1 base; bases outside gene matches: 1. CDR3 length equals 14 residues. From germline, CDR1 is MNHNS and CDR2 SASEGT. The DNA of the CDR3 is TGTGCCAGCAGTGTAGCGGGGCGCACAGATACGCAGTATTTT. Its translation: CASSVAGRTDTQYF.

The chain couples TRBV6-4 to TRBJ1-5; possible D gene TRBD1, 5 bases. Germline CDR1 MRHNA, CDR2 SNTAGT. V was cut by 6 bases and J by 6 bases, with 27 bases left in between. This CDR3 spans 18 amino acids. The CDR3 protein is CASSAGPGHLRGGQPQHF. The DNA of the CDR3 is TGTGCCAGCAGCGCCGGCCCGGGCCATTTACGGGGGGGTCAGCCCCAGCATTTT.

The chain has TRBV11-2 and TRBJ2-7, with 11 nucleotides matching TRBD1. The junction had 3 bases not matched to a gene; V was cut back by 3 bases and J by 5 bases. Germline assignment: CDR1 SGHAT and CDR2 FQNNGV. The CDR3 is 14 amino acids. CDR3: CASSLSDRGHEQYF. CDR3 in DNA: TGTGCCAGCAGCTTGTCGGACAGGGGGCACGAGCAGTACTTC.

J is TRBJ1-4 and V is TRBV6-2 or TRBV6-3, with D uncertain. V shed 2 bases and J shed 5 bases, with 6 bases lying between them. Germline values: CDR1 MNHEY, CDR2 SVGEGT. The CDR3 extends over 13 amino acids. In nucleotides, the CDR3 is TGTGCCAGCAGTTACCCAAGCAATGAAAAACTGTTTTTT. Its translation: CASSYPSNEKLFF.

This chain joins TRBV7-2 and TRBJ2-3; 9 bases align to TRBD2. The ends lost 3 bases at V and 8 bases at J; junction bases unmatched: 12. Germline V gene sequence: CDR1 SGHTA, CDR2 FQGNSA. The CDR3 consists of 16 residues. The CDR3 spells CASSFIAGDPSGTQYF. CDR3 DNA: TGTGCCAGCAGCTTCATAGCGGGGGACCCCTCGGGTACGCAGTATTTT.

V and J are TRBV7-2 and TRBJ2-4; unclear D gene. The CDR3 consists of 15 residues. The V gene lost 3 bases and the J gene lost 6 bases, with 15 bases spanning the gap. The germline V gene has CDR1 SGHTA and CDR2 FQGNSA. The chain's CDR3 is CASSFLTGLGNIQYF. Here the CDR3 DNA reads TGTGCCAGCAGCTTCCTTACTGGGCTCGGAAACATTCAGTACTTC.

The CDR3 spells CASSYGLAVETQYF. CDR3 nucleotide sequence: TGTGCCAGCAGTTACGGACTAGCTGTAGAGACCCAGTACTTC. This chain joins TRBV6-5 and TRBJ2-5; TRBD2 aligns across 8 bases. This CDR3 is 14 amino acids long. Per the germline V gene, CDR1 is MNHEY and CDR2 is SVGAGI. The V and J ends lost 2 bases and 4 bases, in that order; junction bases with no gene match: 3.